The 14 T cell receptor beta chains below were found in one sample sequenced in a study of blood T cells in healthy people across ages. Through a sample-barcoded 5' primer and a J-beta primer mix, a second PCR was run for about 6 to 11 cycles. Using its own MiXCR run on the 5' RACE reads, TCRdb lists one record per CDR3 protein. This table holds hundreds of thousands of distinct CDR3 sequences, about 30% found once. Sequenced: blood. Source of these receptors: a woman aged 80 or older in good health.

This chain uses TRBV5-1 with TRBJ2-1; D is unresolved. The J call may be faulty, since TRBJ2-7 better matches the DNA end. The CDR3 length is 15 residues. Germline V gene lookup returns CDR1 SGHRS and CDR2 YFSETQ. In DNA, the CDR3 is TGCGCCAGCAGTCAGGAGCCTACCTCCTACAATGAGCAGTACTTC. It yields the protein CASSQEPTSYNEQYF.

This clonotype was detected many times. The genes are TRBV6-1 and TRBJ2-1, with 10 bases lining up with TRBD1. Germline V CDR1 and CDR2: MNHNS, SASEGT. This CDR3 contains 14 residues. V shed 7 bases, J shed 6 bases, and the junction held 6 bases outside the gene matches. This CDR3 is CASKLDRGGNEQFF. CDR3 in DNA: TGTGCCAGCAAATTGGACAGGGGGGGCAATGAGCAGTTCTTC.

This clonotype has at least ten counts. V and J are TRBV7-9 and TRBJ2-6, with D possibly being TRBD2 (6 bases). Germline CDR1 is SEHNR and CDR2 is FQNEAQ (reference sequence). V was pared by 2 bases and J by 0 bases, with 11 bases between. The CDR3 sequence is 17 residues long. CDR3 sequence: CASSLTGGSSGANVLTF. The CDR3 region has the DNA TGTGCCAGCAGCTTAACCGGGGGAAGCTCTGGGGCCAACGTCCTGACTTTC.

This clonotype was seen at least ten times. V gene TRBV15 combines with J gene TRBJ2-5; TRBD2 agrees at 8 bases. Germline V gene data show CDR1 as LNHNV and CDR2 as YYDKDF (reference sequence). The ends lost 4 bases at V and 5 bases at J; junction bases unmatched: 3. The CDR3 runs to 13 residues. Here the CDR3 reads CATSILAGETQYF. In DNA, the CDR3 is TGTGCCACCAGCATTCTAGCGGGCGAGACCCAGTACTTC.

As concerns this clonotype: This clone may be a read error of a much larger clone one base away. The chain employs TRBV9 and TRBJ1-2; 8 nucleotides align to TRBD1. Trimming removed 4 bases from V and 6 bases from J; junction bases left unmatched: 5. The CDR3 sequence is 13 residues long. The V gene's germline CDR1 is SGDLS and CDR2 YYNGEE. The CDR3 DNA sequence: TGTGCCAGCAGCTTCACAGGGGGTCATGGCTACACCTTC. This sequence encodes CASSFTGGHGYTF.

This clonotype has at least ten counts. The chain's CDR3 is CSAQGTGDGYTF. The CDR3 DNA sequence: TGCAGTGCCCAGGGGACAGGTGATGGCTACACCTTC. V usage is TRBV20-1 and J usage is TRBJ1-2; 8 nucleotides line up with TRBD1. J lost 6 bases, V lost 6 bases, and 6 bases had no gene match. Germline CDR1 DFQATT, CDR2 SNEGSKA (reference sequence). This CDR3 is built from 12 residues.

There are many counts of this clonotype. One end of the junction fails to match germline, which may point to a read error. The chain has TRBV20-1 and TRBJ2-3, with 8 nucleotides matching TRBD2. The length of the CDR3 is 12 residues. CDR1 and CDR2 from the germline V gene are DFQATT and SNEGSKA (reference sequence). CDR3 DNA: TGCAGTACTAGCGGTGGCACAGATACGCAGTATTTT. It encodes CSTSGGTDTQYF.

Ten or more counts support this clonotype. V is TRBV28 and J is TRBJ2-7, with D perhaps TRBD1 (5 bases). The CDR3 has 13 amino acids. CDR1 and CDR2 (germline): MDHEN, SYDVKM. V dropped 6 bases and J dropped 1 base, with 10 bases sitting between them. CDR3 loop: CASRIDSSYEQYF. CDR3 DNA sequence: TGTGCCAGCAGAATCGACAGTTCCTACGAGCAGTACTTC.

The V call is TRBV30, the J call TRBJ2-1; D may be TRBD1 (6 bases). Trimming cost V 2 bases and J 0 bases, with 14 bases left between them. This CDR3 comprises 16 residues. The germline gives CDR1 GTSNPN, CDR2 SVGIG (reference sequence). The CDR3 nucleotides are TGTGCCTGGAGTTTTCGGACAGCGAGCTCCTACAATGAGCAGTTCTTC. It specifies CAWSFRTASSYNEQFF.

This clonotype was observed a few times. Germline is not matched at one junction end, which may reflect a read error. J is TRBJ2-5 and V is TRBV5-1, with D possibly matching TRBD2 (6 bases). Germline CDR1 SGHRS, CDR2 YFSETQ. The CDR3 contains 16 residues. CDR3 residues: CASRLLGEAFQETQYF. The CDR3 DNA sequence: TGCGCCAGCCGCTTGCTAGGGGAGGCCTTTCAAGAGACCCAGTACTTC.

This clonotype was picked up many times. This chain joins TRBV6-6 and TRBJ2-3; D possibly matches TRBD1 or TRBD2 (5 bases each). The CDR3 is 12 residues long. The germline CDR1 and CDR2 sequences are MNHNY and SVGAGI (reference sequence). V was cut by 5 bases and J by 4 bases, with 7 bases left in between. DNA of the CDR3: TGTGCCAGCAGTGAGGGGCCAGATACGCAGTATTTT. It yields the protein CASSEGPDTQYF.

This clonotype was recorded at least ten times. V is TRBV6-6 and J is TRBJ2-3, with a possible D match to TRBD1 (5 bases). V lost 2 bases and J 4 bases, leaving 10 bases between the germline ends. This CDR3 contains 14 residues. Germline CDR1 MNHNY, CDR2 SVGAGI (reference sequence). The CDR3: CASSYAIQADTQYF. The DNA of the CDR3 is TGTGCCAGCAGTTACGCAATACAGGCAGATACGCAGTATTTT.

This clonotype was picked up one time. The chain combines TRBV20-1 with TRBJ1-5; 9 bases map to TRBD1. The germline CDR1 and CDR2 sequences are DFQATT and SNEGSKA (reference sequence). The CDR3 has 18 residues. Trimming at V came to 0 bases and at J to 3 bases, leaving 12 bases not matched to a gene. CDR3 residues: CSARDALPGTGNNQPQHF. The CDR3 DNA sequence: TGCAGTGCTAGAGATGCGCTCCCCGGGACAGGGAACAATCAGCCCCAGCATTTT.

The table lists this clonotype with a few counts. The rearrangement joins TRBV12-3 or TRBV12-4 to TRBJ2-7; D remains unclear. Between the trimmed V and J ends, which lost 7 bases and 7 bases, there was a span of 11 bases. CDR3 length: 11 amino acids. This chain's CDR3 is CASNQNNEQYF. CDR3 DNA: TGTGCCAGCAACCAGAACAATGAGCAGTACTTC.